These T cell receptor beta chains were read from a single sample in a study of blood T cell repertoires in COVID-19. Only in-frame clones appear in the TCRdb table, and some are missing; sequencing was by immunoSEQ multiplex PCR. The sample gives roughly 300,000 clones, approximately 90% of which show up once; 6.8% is in the top ten. Sequencing input: peripheral blood. Receptor source: a woman aged 25 to 45 with COVID-19, enrolled during active disease. Each CDR3 is given with its conserved first and last residue. The D gene is left open where the match is weak. Clone size is shown for a subset of rows, as once, few, many or a class of expanded clone.

CDR3aa: CASSLLNEKLFF; CDR3nt: TGTGCCAGCAGTCTCCTTAATGAAAAACTGTTTTTT; abundance: -; j_gene: TRBJ1-4; len: 12; v_gene: TRBV28; d_gene: -
CDR3aa: CASSEPPGTGVTDTQYF; CDR3nt: TGTGCCAGCAGTGAACCCCCCGGGACAGGCGTCACAGATACGCAGTATTTT; abundance: -; j_gene: TRBJ2-3; len: 17; v_gene: TRBV25-1; d_gene: TRBD1
CDR3aa: CASSEGTGRNYGYTF; CDR3nt: TGTGCCAGCAGTGAAGGGACAGGGCGAAACTATGGCTACACCTTC; abundance: -; j_gene: TRBJ1-2; len: 15; v_gene: TRBV2; d_gene: TRBD1
CDR3aa: CATGDRGYEQYF; CDR3nt: TGTGCCACCGGGGACAGGGGATACGAGCAGTACTTC; abundance: -; j_gene: TRBJ2-7; len: 12; v_gene: TRBV19; d_gene: TRBD1
CDR3aa: CASSLAPGRTDTQYF; CDR3nt: TGCGCCAGCAGCTTGGCCCCCGGTCGCACAGATACGCAGTATTTT; abundance: -; j_gene: TRBJ2-3; len: 15; v_gene: TRBV5-1; d_gene: -
CDR3aa: CASSYGAGRDNEQFF; CDR3nt: TGTGCCAGCAGTTACGGCGCGGGACGGGACAATGAGCAGTTCTTC; abundance: -; j_gene: TRBJ2-1; len: 15; v_gene: TRBV6-6; d_gene: -
CDR3aa: CASSDGGGGPRETQYF; CDR3nt: TGTGCCAGCAGCGACGGAGGGGGGGGCCCCCGAGAGACCCAGTACTTC; abundance: -; j_gene: TRBJ2-5; len: 16; v_gene: TRBV9; d_gene: -
CDR3aa: CATPSQGSMNTEAFF; CDR3nt: TGTGCCACCCCCTCACAGGGTTCCATGAACACTGAAGCTTTCTTT; abundance: -; j_gene: TRBJ1-1; len: 15; v_gene: TRBV27; d_gene: -
CDR3aa: CASSQYPPRDGYTF; CDR3nt: TGTGCCAGCAGTCAGTACCCACCGAGAGATGGCTACACCTTC; abundance: few; j_gene: TRBJ1-2; len: 14; v_gene: TRBV6-6; d_gene: -
CDR3aa: CASGPGEVGGYTF; CDR3nt: TGTGCTAGTGGCCCGGGAGAGGTGGGAGGCTACACCTTC; abundance: -; j_gene: TRBJ1-2; len: 13; v_gene: TRBV12-5; d_gene: -
CDR3aa: CASSEALADSYEQYF; CDR3nt: TGTGCCAGCAGTGAAGCGTTGGCGGACTCCTACGAGCAGTACTTC; abundance: few; j_gene: TRBJ2-7; len: 15; v_gene: TRBV6-1; d_gene: -
CDR3aa: CASSRGYSNQPQHF; CDR3nt: TGTGCCAGCAGCCGCGGTTATAGCAATCAGCCCCAGCATTTT; abundance: -; j_gene: TRBJ1-5; len: 14; v_gene: TRBV3-1/TRBV3-2; d_gene: -
CDR3aa: CASSPGGTHSSYEQYF; CDR3nt: TGTGCCAGCAGCCCTGGAGGGACTCACAGCTCCTACGAGCAGTACTTC; abundance: -; j_gene: TRBJ2-7; len: 16; v_gene: TRBV5-4; d_gene: -
CDR3aa: CASSPVGSGRKDNEQFF; CDR3nt: TGTGCCAGCAGCCCGGTGGGTAGCGGGAGAAAGGACAATGAGCAGTTCTTC; abundance: -; j_gene: TRBJ2-1; len: 17; v_gene: TRBV7-9; d_gene: TRBD2
CDR3aa: CASSGTALKLLPLGYTF; CDR3nt: TGTGCCAGCTCAGGGACAGCCCTCAAGCTCTTACCCCTAGGCTACACCTTC; abundance: -; j_gene: TRBJ1-2; len: 17; v_gene: TRBV18; d_gene: TRBD1
CDR3aa: CASSLVGGTGNTIYF; CDR3nt: TGTGCCAGCAGCTTGGTGGGGGGAACTGGAAACACCATATATTTT; abundance: once; j_gene: TRBJ1-3; len: 15; v_gene: TRBV5-5; d_gene: -
CDR3aa: CASSPAPGDYGYTF; CDR3nt: TGTGCCAGCAGCCCCGCCCCGGGGGACTATGGCTACACCTTC; abundance: -; j_gene: TRBJ1-2; len: 14; v_gene: TRBV7-3; d_gene: -
CDR3aa: CASSPLLVGEQYF; CDR3nt: TGTGCCAGCAGTCCTTTGCTAGTGGGCGAGCAGTACTTC; abundance: -; j_gene: TRBJ2-7; len: 13; v_gene: TRBV12-3/TRBV12-4; d_gene: -
CDR3aa: CASSPSGRPEAFF; CDR3nt: TGTGCCAGCTCACCATCCGGGAGGCCTGAAGCTTTCTTT; abundance: once; j_gene: TRBJ1-1; len: 13; v_gene: TRBV18; d_gene: -
CDR3aa: CASSFEGIQPQHF; CDR3nt: TGTGCCAGCAGTTTTGAGGGAATACAGCCCCAGCATTTT; abundance: -; j_gene: TRBJ1-5; len: 13; v_gene: TRBV28; d_gene: -
CDR3aa: CASNGGITGELFF; CDR3nt: TGTGCCAGCAACGGCGGGATCACCGGGGAGCTGTTTTTT; abundance: -; j_gene: TRBJ2-2; len: 13; v_gene: TRBV28; d_gene: -
CDR3aa: CASSSFLAVEQYF; CDR3nt: TGTGCCAGCAGTTCATTCCTAGCGGTCGAGCAGTACTTC; abundance: -; j_gene: TRBJ2-7; len: 13; v_gene: TRBV6-2/TRBV6-3; d_gene: TRBD2
CDR3aa: CASSGPGQALANQPQHF; CDR3nt: TGTGCCAGTAGTGGTCCGGGACAGGCGCTAGCCAATCAGCCCCAGCATTTT; abundance: -; j_gene: TRBJ1-5; len: 17; v_gene: TRBV19; d_gene: TRBD1
CDR3aa: CASSVAPLAGRYNEQFF; CDR3nt: TGTGCCAGCAGCGTAGCTCCTCTAGCGGGCCGCTACAATGAGCAGTTCTTC; abundance: -; j_gene: TRBJ2-1; len: 17; v_gene: TRBV9; d_gene: TRBD2
CDR3aa: CAGPGDTGELFF; CDR3nt: TGTGCCGGGCCAGGGGACACCGGGGAGCTGTTTTTT; abundance: -; j_gene: TRBJ2-2; len: 12; v_gene: TRBV30; d_gene: -
CDR3aa: CLGDEQFF; CDR3nt: TGTCTGGGAGATGAGCAGTTCTTC; abundance: -; j_gene: TRBJ2-1; len: 8; v_gene: TRBV19; d_gene: -
CDR3aa: CASSEASFSGANVLTF; CDR3nt: TGTGCCAGCAGTGAAGCGTCGTTCTCTGGGGCCAACGTCCTGACTTTC; abundance: -; j_gene: TRBJ2-6; len: 16; v_gene: TRBV2; d_gene: -
CDR3aa: CASSEAPLQFMNTEAFF; CDR3nt: TGTGCCAGCAGTGAAGCGCCTTTACAGTTCATGAACACTGAAGCTTTCTTT; abundance: -; j_gene: TRBJ1-1; len: 17; v_gene: TRBV2; d_gene: -
CDR3aa: CASSQVWAGGETQYF; CDR3nt: TGTGCCAGCAGCCAAGTCTGGGCGGGTGGAGAGACCCAGTACTTC; abundance: -; j_gene: TRBJ2-5; len: 15; v_gene: TRBV14; d_gene: -
CDR3aa: CAWSGQVGNLEKLFF; CDR3nt: TGTGCCTGGAGCGGACAGGTGGGGAACCTCGAAAAACTGTTTTTT; abundance: -; j_gene: TRBJ1-4; len: 15; v_gene: TRBV30; d_gene: TRBD1
CDR3aa: CASSRDRGLNSPLHF; CDR3nt: TGTGCCAGCAGCCGGGACAGGGGGTTGAATTCACCCCTCCACTTT; abundance: -; j_gene: TRBJ1-6; len: 15; v_gene: TRBV7-6; d_gene: TRBD1